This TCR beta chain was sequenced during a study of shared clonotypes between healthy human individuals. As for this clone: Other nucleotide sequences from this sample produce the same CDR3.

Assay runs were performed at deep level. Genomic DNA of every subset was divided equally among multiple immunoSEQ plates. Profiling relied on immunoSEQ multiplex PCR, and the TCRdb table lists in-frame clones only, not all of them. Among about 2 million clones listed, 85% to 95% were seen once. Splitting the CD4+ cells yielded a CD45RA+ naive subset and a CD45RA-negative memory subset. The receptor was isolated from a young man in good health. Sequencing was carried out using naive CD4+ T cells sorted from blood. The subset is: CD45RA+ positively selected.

The CDR3 sequence: CASSYLSGNTGELFF. In DNA form, the CDR3 reads TGTGCCAGCAGTTACTTGAGCGGAAACACCGGGGAGCTGTTTTTT. The chain carries TRBV6-5 and TRBJ2-2; TRBD2 is a possible D gene (5 bases). Trimming shortened V by 1 base and J by 2 bases, and 8 bases separated the two germline ends. Germline-derived CDR1 and CDR2 are MNHEY and SVGAGI. CDR3 length equals 15 residues.